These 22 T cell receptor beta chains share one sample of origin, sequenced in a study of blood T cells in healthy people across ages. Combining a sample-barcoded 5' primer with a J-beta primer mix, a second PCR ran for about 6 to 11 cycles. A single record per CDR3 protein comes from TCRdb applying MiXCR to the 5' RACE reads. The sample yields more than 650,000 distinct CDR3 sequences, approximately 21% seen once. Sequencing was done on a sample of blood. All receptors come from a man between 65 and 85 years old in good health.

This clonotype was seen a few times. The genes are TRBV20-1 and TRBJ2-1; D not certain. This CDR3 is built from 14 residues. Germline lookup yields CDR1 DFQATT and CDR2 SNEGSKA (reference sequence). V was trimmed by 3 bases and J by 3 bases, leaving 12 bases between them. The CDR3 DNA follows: TGCAGTGCTAGGAAGCCGGGCCTCTACAATGAGCAGTTCTTC. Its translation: CSARKPGLYNEQFF.

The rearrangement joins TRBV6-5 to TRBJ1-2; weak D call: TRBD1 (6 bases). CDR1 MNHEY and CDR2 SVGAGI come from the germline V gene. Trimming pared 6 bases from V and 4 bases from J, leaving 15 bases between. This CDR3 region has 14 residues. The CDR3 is CASRTDRRGYGYTF. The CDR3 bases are TGTGCCAGCAGAACCGACAGGAGAGGCTATGGCTACACCTTC.

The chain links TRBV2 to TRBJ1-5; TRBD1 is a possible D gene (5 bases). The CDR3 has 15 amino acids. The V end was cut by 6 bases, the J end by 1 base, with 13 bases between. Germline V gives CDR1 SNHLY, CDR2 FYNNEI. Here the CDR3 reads CASSADRHSNQPQHF. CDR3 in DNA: TGTGCCAGCAGCGCCGACAGACACAGCAATCAGCCCCAGCATTTT.

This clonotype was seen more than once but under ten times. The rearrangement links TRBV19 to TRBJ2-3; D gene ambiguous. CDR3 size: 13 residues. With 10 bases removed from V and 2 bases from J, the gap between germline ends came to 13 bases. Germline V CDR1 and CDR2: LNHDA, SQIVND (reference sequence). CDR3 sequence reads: CATARLDTDTQYF. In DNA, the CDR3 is TGTGCCACCGCCAGACTCGACACAGATACGCAGTATTTT. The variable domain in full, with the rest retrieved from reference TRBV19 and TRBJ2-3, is DGGITQSPKYLFRKEGQNVTLSCEQNLNHDAMYWYRQDPGQGLRLIYYSQIVNDFQKGDIAEGYSVSREKKESFPLTVTSAQKNPTAFYLCATARLDTDTQYFGPGTRLTVL.

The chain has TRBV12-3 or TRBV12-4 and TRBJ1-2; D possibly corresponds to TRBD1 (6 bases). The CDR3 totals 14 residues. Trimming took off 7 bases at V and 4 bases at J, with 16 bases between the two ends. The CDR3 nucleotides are TGTGCCAGCATCCTTGGGGGGGCTGGCTATGGCTACACCTTC. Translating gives CASILGGAGYGYTF.

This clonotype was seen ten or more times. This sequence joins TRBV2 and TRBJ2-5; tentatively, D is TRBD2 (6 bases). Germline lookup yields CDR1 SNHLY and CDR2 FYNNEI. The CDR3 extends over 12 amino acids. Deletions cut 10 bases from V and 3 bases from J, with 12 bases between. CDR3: CANSGRKETQYF. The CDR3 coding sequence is TGTGCCAATTCGGGGAGGAAAGAGACCCAGTACTTC.

This chain's CDR3 is CASSRKTNEKLFF. CDR3 coding DNA: TGTGCCAGCAGCCGTAAAACTAATGAAAAACTGTTTTTT. The chain uses TRBV7-2 and TRBJ1-4; D gene unclear. The V gene's germline CDR1 is SGHTA and CDR2 FQGNSA. CDR3 size: 13 residues. Trimming stripped 5 bases from V and 1 base from J, with 5 bases between.

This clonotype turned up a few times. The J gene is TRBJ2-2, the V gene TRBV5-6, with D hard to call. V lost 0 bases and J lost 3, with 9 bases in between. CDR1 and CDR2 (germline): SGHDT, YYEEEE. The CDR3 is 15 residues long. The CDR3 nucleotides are TGTGCCAGCAGCTTGGAGCCTAGGTACACCGGGGAGCTGTTTTTT. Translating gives CASSLEPRYTGELFF.

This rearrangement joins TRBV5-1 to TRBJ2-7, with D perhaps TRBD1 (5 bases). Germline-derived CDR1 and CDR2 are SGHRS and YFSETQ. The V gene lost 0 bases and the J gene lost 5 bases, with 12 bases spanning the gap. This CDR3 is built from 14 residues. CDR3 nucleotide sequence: TGCGCCAGCAGCTTGGCATTGGGGCAACACGAGCAGTACTTC. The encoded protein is CASSLALGQHEQYF.

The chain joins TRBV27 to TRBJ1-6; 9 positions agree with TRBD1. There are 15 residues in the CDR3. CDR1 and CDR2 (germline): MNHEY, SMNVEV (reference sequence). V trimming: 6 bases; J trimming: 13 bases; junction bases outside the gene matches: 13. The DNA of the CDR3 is TGTGCCAGCAGGAAAACGGACAGGGGCGGTTCGCCCCTCCACTTT. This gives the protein CASRKTDRGGSPLHF.

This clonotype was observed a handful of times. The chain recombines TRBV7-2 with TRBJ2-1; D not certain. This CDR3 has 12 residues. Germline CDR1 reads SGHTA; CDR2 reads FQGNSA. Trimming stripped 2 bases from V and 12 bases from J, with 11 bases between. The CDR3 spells CASSLSNGGQFF. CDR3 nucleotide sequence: TGTGCCAGCAGCTTATCCAATGGTGGGCAGTTCTTC. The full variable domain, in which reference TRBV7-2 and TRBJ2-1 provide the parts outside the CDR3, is GAGVSQSPSNKVTEKGKDVELRCDPISGHTALYWYRQSLGQGLEFLIYFQGNSAPDKSGLPSDRFSAERTGGSVSTLTIQRTQQEDSAVYLCASSLSNGGQFFGPGTRLTVL.

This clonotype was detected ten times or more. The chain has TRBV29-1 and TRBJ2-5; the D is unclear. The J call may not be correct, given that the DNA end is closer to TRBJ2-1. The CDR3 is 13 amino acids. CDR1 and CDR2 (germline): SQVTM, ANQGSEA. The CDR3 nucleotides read TGCAGCGTTTCCGCACAACGTTCCGGGCTTCAGTTCTTC. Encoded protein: CSVSAQRSGLQFF.

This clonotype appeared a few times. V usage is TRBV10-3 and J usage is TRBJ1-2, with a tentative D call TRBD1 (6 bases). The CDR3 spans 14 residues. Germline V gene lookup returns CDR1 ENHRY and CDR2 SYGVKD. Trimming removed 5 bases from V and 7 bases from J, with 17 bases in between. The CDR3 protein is CAISSGTPLRGYTF. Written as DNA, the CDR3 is TGTGCCATCAGTTCCGGGACACCTCTCCGTGGCTACACCTTC.

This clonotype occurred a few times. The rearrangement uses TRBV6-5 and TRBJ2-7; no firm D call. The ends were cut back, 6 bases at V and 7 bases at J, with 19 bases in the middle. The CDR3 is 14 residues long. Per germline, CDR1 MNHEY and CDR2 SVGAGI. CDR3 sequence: CASSPTVSVGEQYF. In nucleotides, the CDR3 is TGTGCCAGCAGCCCAACCGTTTCCGTGGGTGAGCAGTACTTC.

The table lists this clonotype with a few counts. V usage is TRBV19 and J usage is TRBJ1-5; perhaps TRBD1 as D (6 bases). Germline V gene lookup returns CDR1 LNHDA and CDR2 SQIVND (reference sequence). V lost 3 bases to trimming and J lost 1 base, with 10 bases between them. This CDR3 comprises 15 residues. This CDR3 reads CASSIKGVSNQPQHF. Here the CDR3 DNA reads TGTGCCAGTAGTATTAAGGGGGTAAGCAATCAGCCCCAGCATTTT.

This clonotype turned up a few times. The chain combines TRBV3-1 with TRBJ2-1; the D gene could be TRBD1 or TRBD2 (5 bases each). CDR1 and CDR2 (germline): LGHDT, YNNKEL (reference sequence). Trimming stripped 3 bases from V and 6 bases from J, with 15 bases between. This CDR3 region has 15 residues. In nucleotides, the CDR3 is TGTGCCAGCAGCCATTTCAGGGACGCAGGCAATGAGCAGTTCTTC. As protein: CASSHFRDAGNEQFF.

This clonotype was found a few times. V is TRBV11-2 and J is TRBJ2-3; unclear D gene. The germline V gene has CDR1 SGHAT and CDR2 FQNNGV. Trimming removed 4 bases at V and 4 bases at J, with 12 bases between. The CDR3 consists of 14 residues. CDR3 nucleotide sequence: TGTGCCAGCAGCTCCCAACCCCCCCCAGATACGCAGTATTTT. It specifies CASSSQPPPDTQYF.

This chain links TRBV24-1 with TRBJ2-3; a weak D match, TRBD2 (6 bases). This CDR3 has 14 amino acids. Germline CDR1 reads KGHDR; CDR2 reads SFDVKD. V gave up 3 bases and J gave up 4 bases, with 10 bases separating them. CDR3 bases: TGTGCCACCAGTGATCGGGGGATTGCAGATACGCAGTATTTT. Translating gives CATSDRGIADTQYF.

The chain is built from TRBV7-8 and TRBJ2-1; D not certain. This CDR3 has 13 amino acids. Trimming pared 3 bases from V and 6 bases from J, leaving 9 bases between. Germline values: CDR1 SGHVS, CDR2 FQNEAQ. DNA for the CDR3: TGTGCCAGCAGCTTCTGGGATCTCAATGAGCAGTTCTTC. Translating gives CASSFWDLNEQFF.

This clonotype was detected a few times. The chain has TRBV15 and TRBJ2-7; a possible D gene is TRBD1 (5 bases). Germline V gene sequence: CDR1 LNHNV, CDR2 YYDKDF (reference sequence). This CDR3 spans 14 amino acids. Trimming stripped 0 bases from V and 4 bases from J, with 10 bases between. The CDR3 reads CATSRDTGPYEQYF. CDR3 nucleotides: TGTGCCACCAGCAGAGATACAGGTCCATACGAGCAGTACTTC. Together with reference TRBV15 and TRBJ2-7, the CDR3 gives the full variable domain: DAMVIQNPRYQVTQFGKPVTLSCSQTLNHNVMYWYQQKSSQAPKLLFHYYDKDFNNEADTPDNFQSRRPNTSFCFLDIRSPGLGDTAMYLCATSRDTGPYEQYFGPGTRLTVT.

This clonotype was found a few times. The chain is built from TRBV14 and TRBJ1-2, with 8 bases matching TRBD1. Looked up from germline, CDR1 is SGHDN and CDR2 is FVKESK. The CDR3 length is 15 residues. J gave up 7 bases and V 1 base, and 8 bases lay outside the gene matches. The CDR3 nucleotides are TGTGCCAGCAGCCAAGGTGGGACAGGCCCCCGTGGCTACACCTTC. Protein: CASSQGGTGPRGYTF.

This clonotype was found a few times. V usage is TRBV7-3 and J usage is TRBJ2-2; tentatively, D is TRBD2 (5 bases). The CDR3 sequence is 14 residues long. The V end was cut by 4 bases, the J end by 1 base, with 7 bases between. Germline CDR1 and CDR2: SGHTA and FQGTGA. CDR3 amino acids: CASSYTRNTGELFF. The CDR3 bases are TGTGCCAGCAGCTATACTAGGAACACCGGGGAGCTGTTTTTT.